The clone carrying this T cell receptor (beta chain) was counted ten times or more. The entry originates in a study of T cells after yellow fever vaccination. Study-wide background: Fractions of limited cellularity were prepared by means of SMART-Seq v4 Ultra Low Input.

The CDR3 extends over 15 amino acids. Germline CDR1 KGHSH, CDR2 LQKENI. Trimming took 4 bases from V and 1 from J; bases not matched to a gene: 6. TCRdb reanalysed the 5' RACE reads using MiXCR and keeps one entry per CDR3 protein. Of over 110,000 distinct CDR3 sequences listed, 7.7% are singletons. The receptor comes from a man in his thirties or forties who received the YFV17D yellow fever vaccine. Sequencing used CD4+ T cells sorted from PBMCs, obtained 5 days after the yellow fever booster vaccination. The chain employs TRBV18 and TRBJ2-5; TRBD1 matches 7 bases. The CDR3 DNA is TGTGCCAGCTCACGTCTGAAGGGGGCCCAAGAGACCCAGTACTTC. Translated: CASSRLKGAQETQYF.